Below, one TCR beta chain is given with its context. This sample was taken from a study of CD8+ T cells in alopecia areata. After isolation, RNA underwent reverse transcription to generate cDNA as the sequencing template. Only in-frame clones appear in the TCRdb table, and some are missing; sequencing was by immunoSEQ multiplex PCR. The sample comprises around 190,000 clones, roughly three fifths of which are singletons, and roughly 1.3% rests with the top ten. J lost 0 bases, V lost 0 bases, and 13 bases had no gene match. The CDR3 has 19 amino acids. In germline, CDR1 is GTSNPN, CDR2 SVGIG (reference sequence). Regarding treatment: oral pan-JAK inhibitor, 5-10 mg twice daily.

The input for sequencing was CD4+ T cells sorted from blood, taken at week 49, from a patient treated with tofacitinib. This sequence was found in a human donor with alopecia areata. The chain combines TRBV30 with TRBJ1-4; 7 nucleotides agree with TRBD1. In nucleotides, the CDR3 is TGTGCCTGGAGTGTACCGGAGCAGGGGGTCCGGCCAACTAATGAAAAACTGTTTTTT. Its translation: CAWSVPEQGVRPTNEKLFF. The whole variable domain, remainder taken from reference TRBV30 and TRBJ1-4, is SQTIHQWPATLVQPVGSPLSLECTVEGTSNPNLYWYRQAAGRGLQLLFYSVGIGQISSEVPQNLSASRPQDRQFILSSKKLLLSDSGFYLCAWSVPEQGVRPTNEKLFFGSGTQLSVL.